The rows below give T cell receptor beta chains drawn from one sample of a study of radiotherapy plus CTLA-4 blockade in lung cancer. Sequenced by immunoSEQ multiplex PCR; TCRdb stores in-frame clones only, minus some. The sample lists under 25,000 clones; approximately 70% were seen once. The sequenced sample was peripheral blood, obtained from a patient treated with radiotherapy plus ipilimumab. Receptors originate from a human donor with non-small cell lung cancer who had stable disease on radiotherapy plus ipilimumab. CDR3s include the opening cysteine and the closing phenylalanine or tryptophan. A D gene is named only where the DNA matches it firmly. Only part of the rows carry a size: once, few, many, or a class if the clone is expanded.

D	V	size	J	CDR3	DNA
NA	TRBV6-6	NA	TRBJ2-2	CASSLRENTGELFF	TGTGCCAGCAGTTTGAGAGAAAACACCGGGGAGCTGTTTTTT
NA	TRBV7-2	NA	TRBJ2-2	CASSAPGLILTGELFF	TGTGCCAGCAGCGCACCGGGACTCATCTTAACCGGGGAGCTGTTTTTT
NA	TRBV5-7	NA	TRBJ2-5	CASSLNVIQETQYF	TGTGCCAGCAGCTTGAACGTAATCCAAGAGACCCAGTACTTC
NA	TRBV4-1	NA	TRBJ1-1	CASSQEVMNTEAFF	TGCGCCAGCAGCCAAGAGGTTATGAACACTGAAGCTTTCTTT
NA	TRBV2	NA	TRBJ1-1	CASGDGYTEAFF	TGTGCCAGCGGTGACGGCTACACTGAAGCTTTCTTT
NA	TRBV28	NA	TRBJ1-2	CASSVKGHGYTF	TGTGCCAGCAGTGTAAAGGGCCATGGCTACACCTTC
TRBD1	TRBV9	NA	TRBJ1-2	CASSPGTAYGYTF	TGTGCCAGCAGCCCCGGGACAGCGTATGGCTACACCTTC
NA	TRBV10-2	NA	TRBJ1-5	CASSEWSGYSNQPQHF	TGCGCCAGCAGTGAGTGGTCGGGTTATAGCAATCAGCCCCAGCATTTT
TRBD2	TRBV7-2	NA	TRBJ2-7	CASSLMTSGPYEQYF	TGTGCCAGCAGCTTAATGACTAGCGGGCCCTACGAGCAGTACTTC
TRBD1	TRBV4-3	NA	TRBJ2-3	CASSGTASTDTQYF	TGCGCCAGCAGCGGGACAGCAAGCACAGATACGCAGTATTTT
NA	TRBV5-6	NA	TRBJ2-6	CASSSPTWGEDSGANVLTF	TGTGCCAGCAGCTCCCCGACCTGGGGGGAAGACTCTGGGGCCAACGTCCTGACTTTC
TRBD2	TRBV28	NA	TRBJ2-2	CASSFDLAGENTGELFF	TGTGCCAGCAGTTTTGATTTGGCGGGAGAGAACACCGGGGAGCTGTTTTTT
NA	TRBV7-9	NA	TRBJ1-5	CASSWDGVGQPQHF	TGTGCCAGCAGCTGGGACGGGGTGGGGCAGCCCCAGCATTTT
NA	TRBV19	few	TRBJ2-1	CASSIGSSLVEQFF	TGTGCCAGTAGTATAGGGAGCTCTCTCGTTGAGCAGTTCTTC
NA	TRBV7-9	NA	TRBJ2-1	CASSLDLPLQFF	TGTGCCAGCAGCTTAGACCTGCCTTTGCAGTTCTTC
NA	TRBV6-6	NA	TRBJ2-7	CASTPKAGFTPYEQYF	TGTGCCAGCACACCAAAGGCCGGGTTTACCCCCTACGAGCAGTACTTC
TRBD1	TRBV2	few	TRBJ2-7	CASRATGVSEQYF	TGTGCCAGCAGGGCGACAGGGGTTAGCGAGCAGTACTTC
TRBD1	TRBV6-5	NA	TRBJ2-7	CASSYSLTGGYEQYF	TGTGCCAGCAGTTACTCTCTAACAGGGGGTTACGAGCAGTACTTC
NA	TRBV5-1	once	TRBJ2-1	CASSLDRSYNEQFF	TGCGCCAGCAGCTTAGACAGGTCCTACAATGAGCAGTTCTTC
NA	TRBV7-9	NA	TRBJ1-1	CASSFLKTGRNTEAFF	TGTGCCAGCAGCTTCTTGAAGACAGGAAGGAACACTGAAGCTTTCTTT
TRBD2	TRBV5-6	NA	TRBJ2-7	CASSPGLAGFYEQYF	TGTGCCAGCAGCCCCGGACTAGCGGGTTTCTACGAGCAGTACTTC
NA	TRBV28	medium-sized	TRBJ2-7	CASGPVGGGDEQYF	TGTGCCAGCGGGCCCGTGGGCGGAGGGGACGAGCAGTACTTC
TRBD2	TRBV4-1	NA	TRBJ2-5	CASSQGELTSGQETQYF	TGCGCCAGCAGCCAAGGAGAGCTGACTAGCGGCCAAGAGACCCAGTACTTC
NA	TRBV27	once	TRBJ1-4	CASSSTGKLFF	TGTGCCAGCAGTTCGACAGGAAAACTGTTTTTT
NA	TRBV7-2	NA	TRBJ1-1	CASSSRTGSPEAFF	TGTGCCAGCAGCTCCCGTACAGGGTCCCCTGAAGCTTTCTTT
NA	TRBV29-1	NA	TRBJ1-2	CSVGVGMRGAYGYTF	TGCAGCGTTGGGGTGGGTATGCGGGGGGCCTATGGCTACACCTTC
NA	TRBV5-4	NA	TRBJ2-7	CASSRRFSYEQYF	TGTGCCAGCAGCCGGCGATTTTCCTACGAGCAGTACTTC
TRBD2	TRBV28	NA	TRBJ2-1	CASSLGTSGRENGQFF	TGTGCCAGCAGTCTCGGGACTAGCGGGAGGGAAAATGGGCAGTTCTTC
TRBD1	TRBV6-1	NA	TRBJ2-7	CATTDRGGSYEQYF	TGTGCCACCACCGACAGGGGGGGATCCTACGAGCAGTACTTC
NA	TRBV19	NA	TRBJ2-5	CASSIGVSYIQETQYF	TGTGCCAGTAGTATAGGGGTATCATATATACAAGAGACCCAGTACTTC
TRBD1	TRBV7-9	NA	TRBJ1-2	CASSLTGGRDYGYTF	TGTGCCAGCAGCTTAACAGGGGGAAGAGACTATGGCTACACCTTC
NA	TRBV11-2	once	TRBJ2-3	CASSKNSPDTQYF	TGTGCCAGCAGCAAAAACAGCCCAGATACGCAGTATTTT
NA	TRBV5-1	NA	TRBJ1-2	CASSSADSLLRGYTF	TGCGCCAGCAGCTCGGCAGACAGTTTACTTAGGGGCTACACCTTC
NA	TRBV11-2	NA	TRBJ1-3	CASSLAGGNTIYF	TGTGCCAGCAGCTTAGCGGGGGGAAACACCATATATTTT
NA	TRBV5-4	NA	TRBJ1-2	CASSFGGVQGNGYTF	TGTGCCAGCAGCTTTGGGGGGGTACAGGGAAATGGCTACACCTTC
TRBD2	TRBV7-2	NA	TRBJ2-5	CASSLAVLLAGYQETQYF	TGTGCCAGCAGCTTAGCAGTTTTGCTAGCGGGATACCAAGAGACCCAGTACTTC
NA	TRBV6-6	NA	TRBJ2-7	CASSYSLREKSYEQYF	TGTGCCAGCAGTTACTCGCTCCGGGAAAAGTCCTACGAGCAGTACTTC
TRBD1	TRBV2	NA	TRBJ2-7	CASRFQGAGPYEQYF	TGTGCCAGCAGATTCCAGGGGGCTGGTCCCTACGAGCAGTACTTC
TRBD1	TRBV18	NA	TRBJ2-4	CASSPPGQGARGIQYF	TGTGCCAGCTCACCACCGGGACAGGGGGCGCGGGGCATTCAGTACTTC
TRBD2	TRBV9	NA	TRBJ2-1	CASSVGTSGYNEQFF	TGTGCCAGCAGCGTAGGGACTAGCGGTTACAATGAGCAGTTCTTC
TRBD2	TRBV18	few	TRBJ2-5	CASSTRSRTSGRQQETQYF	TGTGCCAGCTCTACCCGATCTCGGACTAGCGGGAGACAGCAAGAGACCCAGTACTTC
TRBD1	TRBV6-1	NA	TRBJ1-5	CASSDPDRGVQPQHF	TGTGCCAGCAGTGATCCTGACAGGGGCGTTCAGCCCCAGCATTTT
TRBD1	TRBV2	NA	TRBJ2-7	CASSGRGLETSPYEQYF	TGTGCCAGCAGCGGTAGGGGGCTTGAGACAAGCCCCTACGAGCAGTACTTC
TRBD1	TRBV19	NA	TRBJ2-1	CASNHRGRDNEQFF	TGTGCCAGTAATCACAGGGGGCGCGATAATGAGCAGTTCTTC
NA	TRBV28	NA	TRBJ1-5	CASSGSGWGQPQHF	TGTGCCAGCAGTGGATCAGGGTGGGGGCAGCCCCAGCATTTT
TRBD2	TRBV7-6	once	TRBJ2-3	CASSPGIAGVGDTQYF	TGTGCCAGCAGCCCCGGAATTGCGGGGGTGGGAGATACGCAGTATTTT
NA	TRBV15	once	TRBJ1-1	CATSRGGAGTEAFF	TGTGCCACCAGCAGAGGGGGGGCAGGAACTGAAGCTTTCTTT
NA	TRBV21-1	NA	TRBJ1-5	CASSRELLHWHHQPQHF	TGTGCCAGCAGTAGAGAGTTGCTACATTGGCATCATCAGCCCCAGCATTTT
TRBD2	TRBV11-2	NA	TRBJ2-3	CASSLLTSGFVTSTDTQYF	TGTGCCAGCAGCTTACTTACTAGCGGATTCGTTACTAGCACAGATACGCAGTATTTT
NA	TRBV14	NA	TRBJ2-2	CASSQDHTGNSPTGELFF	TGTGCCAGCAGCCAAGACCATACAGGGAACTCCCCCACCGGGGAGCTGTTTTTT
NA	TRBV9	NA	TRBJ2-2	CASSPQPGRNTGELFF	TGTGCCAGCAGCCCCCAACCGGGACGGAACACCGGGGAGCTGTTTTTT
TRBD2	TRBV28	few	TRBJ2-3	CASRWGGISTDTQYF	TGTGCCAGCCGCTGGGGGGGAATTAGCACAGATACGCAGTATTTT
NA	TRBV7-2	NA	TRBJ2-7	CASSLSRDEQYF	TGTGCCAGCAGCTTGTCGCGGGACGAGCAGTACTTC
NA	TRBV5-6	NA	TRBJ2-7	CASSLGQSPYEQYF	TGTGCCAGCAGCTTAGGACAGTCACCCTACGAGCAGTACTTC
TRBD1	TRBV7-2	NA	TRBJ1-2	CASSLVLQGRATF	TGTGCCAGCAGCTTAGTTTTACAGGGGAGGGCCACCTTC
NA	TRBV6-1	once	TRBJ2-7	CASSLRTYEQYF	TGTGCCAGCAGCCTTAGAACCTACGAGCAGTACTTC
TRBD1	TRBV4-1	NA	TRBJ2-2	CASSPTRGKDTGELFF	TGCGCCAGCAGCCCAACCAGGGGGAAGGACACCGGGGAGCTGTTTTTT
TRBD2	TRBV5-5	few	TRBJ2-7	CASSSTGLDSAEQYF	TGTGCCAGCAGCTCCACGGGACTAGACTCCGCCGAGCAGTACTTC
NA	TRBV7-2	few	TRBJ2-3	CASSLGGPTDTQYF	TGTGCCAGCAGCTTGGGCGGTCCCACAGATACGCAGTATTTT
TRBD1	TRBV15	NA	TRBJ1-5	CATSRDLDRGGQPQHF	TGTGCCACCAGCAGAGATCTCGACAGGGGAGGTCAGCCCCAGCATTTT